A single sample gave rise to the 21 T cell receptor beta chains below, sequenced in a study of blood T cells in healthy people across ages. A second PCR, run for roughly 7 to 12 cycles, used a sample-barcoded 5' primer plus a J-beta primer mix. Each CDR3 protein gets one entry after TCRdb re-called the 5' RACE reads with MiXCR. The sample shows about 640,000 distinct CDR3 sequences, about 54% of them seen only once. Sequenced material: blood. The receptors shown here come from a man aged 55 to 70 in good health.

The gene calls are TRBV12-3 or TRBV12-4 and TRBJ2-2; 10 bases are shared with TRBD2. With 5 bases clipped from V and 2 bases from J, the junction kept 8 bases outside the gene matches. There are 17 residues in the CDR3. CDR3 in DNA: TGTGCCAGCAGTCCGAATAGCGGGGGGACTAACACCGGGGAGCTGTTTTTT. Its protein is CASSPNSGGTNTGELFF.

This chain links TRBV20-1 with TRBJ2-3; no clear D gene. The ends were cut back, 3 bases at V and 7 bases at J, with 8 bases in the middle. The germline V gene encodes CDR1 DFQATT and CDR2 SNEGSKA (reference sequence). The CDR3 covers 11 residues. CDR3 loop: CSASPGNTQYF. CDR3 DNA: TGCAGTGCTAGCCCCGGCAATACGCAGTATTTT.

The chain joins TRBV20-1 to TRBJ2-7; tentative D call: TRBD1 (6 bases). CDR1 and CDR2 from the germline V gene are DFQATT and SNEGSKA (reference sequence). V lost 4 bases and J 5 bases, leaving 6 bases between the germline ends. The CDR3 length is 10 residues. CDR3 nucleotides: TGCAGTGCTACAGGGGACGAGCAGTACTTC. Its protein is CSATGDEQYF.

The chain employs TRBV29-1 and TRBJ2-2; D gene uncertain. V was shortened by 6 bases and J by 4 bases, with 9 bases between the two germline ends. The CDR3 is 12 amino acids. Germline CDR1 is SQVTM and CDR2 is ANQGSEA. The CDR3 DNA follows: TGCAGCGTGAGGACCACCACCGGGGAGCTGTTTTTT. Amino acids: CSVRTTTGELFF.

The chain is built from TRBV3-1 and TRBJ2-2; D call uncertain. CDR1 and CDR2 (germline): LGHDT, YNNKEL (reference sequence). The CDR3 loop spans 17 amino acids. Trimming stripped 1 base from V and 1 base from J, with 13 bases between. CDR3 DNA sequence: TGTGCCAGCAGCCAAGTGGCTCGATTGGGGAACACCGGGGAGCTGTTTTTT. It encodes CASSQVARLGNTGELFF.

The chain links TRBV10-2 to TRBJ2-1; possibly TRBD1 for D (6 bases). The CDR3 is 13 residues long. V shed 7 bases and J shed 4 bases, with 11 bases lying between them. CDR1 is WSHSY, CDR2 SAAADI, per germline. As DNA, the CDR3 is TGCGCCAGCATGGGGGCCAAGTACAATGAGCAGTTCTTC. As protein: CASMGAKYNEQFF.

The chain couples TRBV4-1 to TRBJ2-7; the match to TRBD1 covers 9 bases. The last part of the DNA fits TRBJ2-5 better; the J call may be wrong. The length of the CDR3 is 17 residues. Per the germline V gene, CDR1 is MGHRA and CDR2 is YSYEKL. The CDR3 sequence is CASSHAYLGQGGETQYF. CDR3 sequence (DNA): TGCGCCAGCAGCCATGCTTACTTGGGACAGGGCGGAGAGACCCAGTACTTC.

V is TRBV20-1 and J is TRBJ1-5, with D maybe TRBD1 (6 bases). The V and J ends lost 0 bases and 3 bases respectively, with 15 bases between them. Germline CDR1 reads DFQATT; CDR2 reads SNEGSKA (reference sequence). CDR3 size: 16 residues. CDR3 bases: TGCAGTGCTAGAGACATACAGGGAGACGACAATCAGCCCCAGCATTTT. This codes for CSARDIQGDDNQPQHF.

This clonotype was detected only a few times. The CDR3: CASSDGHGYGYTF. CDR3 DNA: TGTGCCAGCAGTGATGGGCACGGATATGGCTACACCTTC. This chain connects TRBV6-1 to TRBJ1-2; D gene uncertain. Germline CDR1 reads MNHNS; CDR2 reads SASEGT. The length of the CDR3 is 13 residues. With 3 bases removed from V and 5 bases from J, the gap between germline ends came to 10 bases.

The V call is TRBV20-1, the J call TRBJ2-5; TRBD1 is a possible D gene (8 bases). Trimming took off 1 base at V and 5 bases at J, with 14 bases between the two ends. The germline CDR1 and CDR2 sequences are DFQATT and SNEGSKA (reference sequence). CDR3 length: 14 amino acids. CDR3 nucleotides: TGCAGTGCTAGAGGTTACAGGGGGGGGGAGACCCAGTACTTC. Protein: CSARGYRGGETQYF.

The V call is TRBV5-1, the J call TRBJ2-3; weak D call: TRBD1 (6 bases). Germline assignment: CDR1 SGHRS and CDR2 YFSETQ. V lost 4 bases and J lost 3, with 27 bases in between. The CDR3 runs to 19 residues. CDR3 loop: CASSPRKYSGVLFTDTQYF. DNA of the CDR3: TGCGCCAGCAGCCCTCGGAAGTACTCAGGGGTCCTCTTTACAGATACGCAGTATTTT.

About this clonotype itself: A read error may produce the germline difference seen at one junction end. This chain links TRBV5-1 with TRBJ2-3, with 10 bases fitting TRBD2. The germline CDR1 and CDR2 sequences are SGHRS and YFSETQ. The CDR3 is 18 residues long. CDR3: CASSLDLAGAGSTDMQYF. The CDR3, as DNA: TGCGCCAGCAGCTTGGACCTAGCGGGGGCCGGGAGCACAGATATGCAGTATTTT.

This clonotype has only one observation. The rearrangement joins TRBV6-1 to TRBJ2-1; TRBD2 agrees at 7 bases. This CDR3 spans 13 amino acids. The V segment lost 8 bases and the J segment 4 bases; nucleotides outside the gene matches: 5. The germline V gene encodes CDR1 MNHNS and CDR2 SASEGT. CDR3: CASGLEFYNEQFF. CDR3 DNA: TGTGCCAGCGGACTAGAGTTTTACAATGAGCAGTTCTTC.

The J gene is TRBJ1-2, the V gene TRBV5-1, with D possibly TRBD1 on 6 matching bases. Germline V gene data show CDR1 as SGHRS and CDR2 as YFSETQ. The CDR3 has 14 residues. Trimming shortened V by 5 bases and J by 2 bases, and 13 bases separated the two germline ends. CDR3 residues: CASRDWGGNYGYTF. The CDR3 DNA is TGCGCCAGCAGAGACTGGGGGGGCAACTATGGCTACACCTTC.

This clonotype has just one count. This rearrangement joins TRBV7-9 to TRBJ1-2, with D possibly TRBD1 on 5 matching bases. The CDR3 extends over 14 amino acids. Trimming shortened V by 5 bases and J by 4 bases, and 14 bases separated the two germline ends. Germline V gene sequence: CDR1 SEHNR, CDR2 FQNEAQ (reference sequence). This CDR3 is CASSVTGGPYGYTF. The CDR3 bases are TGTGCCAGCAGCGTTACGGGGGGTCCCTATGGCTACACCTTC.

The V call is TRBV13, the J call TRBJ2-7; possible D gene TRBD1, 5 bases. Germline values: CDR1 PRHDT, CDR2 FYEKMQ (reference sequence). The V gene lost 9 bases and the J gene lost 7 bases, with 16 bases spanning the gap. The CDR3 loop spans 12 amino acids. CDR3 sequence reads: CASSQWGREQYF. The CDR3 bases are TGTGCCAGTTCCCAGTGGGGCCGGGAGCAGTACTTC.

The chain links TRBV4-1 to TRBJ2-1; the D gene is possibly TRBD1 (6 bases). The CDR3 length is 14 residues. V lost 5 bases and J 8 bases, leaving 16 bases between the germline ends. Germline CDR1 MGHRA, CDR2 YSYEKL. The CDR3 here is CASSAPGHFDEQFF. The CDR3 nucleotides are TGCGCCAGCAGCGCGCCGGGACATTTTGATGAGCAGTTCTTC.

This sequence joins TRBV29-1 and TRBJ2-4; 8 bases align to TRBD1. Germline loops: CDR1 SQVTM, CDR2 ANQGSEA. CDR3 length: 17 residues. J lost 4 bases, V lost 0 bases, and 11 bases had no gene match. CDR3 bases: TGCAGCGTTGAAGATCGCCGGCAGGGGGCGAGAAAAAACATTCAGTACTTC. As protein: CSVEDRRQGARKNIQYF.

The chain employs TRBV7-8 and TRBJ2-3; 9 bases agree with TRBD2. CDR1 SGHVS and CDR2 FQNEAQ come from the germline V gene. The J segment lost 5 bases and the V segment lost 2 bases, leaving 17 bases of the junction unmatched. CDR3 length equals 19 residues. CDR3 loop: CASSLIAPGAGGPLDTQYF. The CDR3 nucleotides are TGTGCCAGCAGCTTAATAGCGCCGGGGGCGGGGGGGCCGTTAGATACGCAGTATTTT.

V and J are TRBV21-1 and TRBJ2-7; whether TRBD1, the table's D call, matches the DNA was not checked. TRBV21-1 is a pseudogene. This CDR3 contains 15 residues. In nucleotides, the CDR3 is TGTGCCAGCAACCCAGTCGGGCAGGGGTACTACGAGCAGTACTTC. Protein sequence: CASNPVGQGYYEQYF.

As regards this clonotype: A much more abundant neighbour one base away suggests this may be a read error. This rearrangement joins TRBV7-2 to TRBJ2-5; 7 bases agree with TRBD1. The germline V gene has CDR1 SGHTA and CDR2 FQGNSA. This CDR3 spans 12 amino acids. V trimming: 4 bases; J trimming: 13 bases; junction bases outside the gene matches: 9. CDR3 residues: CASSSPGQDAYF. In DNA, the CDR3 is TGTGCCAGCAGCTCACCCGGACAGGACGCGTACTTC.